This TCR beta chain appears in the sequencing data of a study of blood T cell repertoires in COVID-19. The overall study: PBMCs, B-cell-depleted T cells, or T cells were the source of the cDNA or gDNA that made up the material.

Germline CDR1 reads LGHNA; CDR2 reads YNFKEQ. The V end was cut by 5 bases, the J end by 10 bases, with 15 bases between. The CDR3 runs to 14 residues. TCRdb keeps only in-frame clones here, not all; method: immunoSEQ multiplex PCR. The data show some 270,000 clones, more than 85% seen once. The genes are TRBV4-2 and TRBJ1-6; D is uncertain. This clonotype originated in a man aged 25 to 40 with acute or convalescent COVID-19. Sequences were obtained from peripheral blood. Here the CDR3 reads CASSGGVSGSPLHF. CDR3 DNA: TGTGCCAGCAGCGGTGGGGTCTCGGGATCACCCCTCCACTTT.